This TCR beta chain emerged from a study of blood T cell repertoires in COVID-19. The CDR3 covers 13 residues. Assay used: immunoSEQ multiplex PCR; TCRdb lists only in-frame clones, some missing. The sample lists just over 250,000 clones, over 75% occurring once. As for this clone: An end of the junction differs from the germline gene, which may be a read error.

The rearrangement links TRBV12-3 or TRBV12-4 to TRBJ1-5; no clear D gene. The sample was peripheral blood. This TCR was sampled from a woman aged 45-65 years with acute or convalescent COVID-19. This chain's CDR3 is CASSFRPRSRRDF. DNA of the CDR3: TGTGCCAGCAGTTTTAGACCCCGGTCGCGGAGGGATTTT.